The 27 T cell receptor beta chains in this list originate from one sample, sequenced in a study of OX40 agonist ivuxolimab in advanced cancers. Profiled with immunoSEQ multiplex PCR; TCRdb holds only in-frame clones, not every one. The table records about 51,000 clones, around 82% of them present only once. Sequenced here: CD4+ or CD8+ T cells sorted from blood, sampled in a trial of the OX40 agonist ivuxolimab. The receptors come from an adult with an advanced solid tumor such as melanoma, head and neck, liver or kidney cancer.

The chain employs TRBV5-1 and TRBJ2-2; 9 bases map to TRBD1. The CDR3 has 15 residues. Trimming took 5 bases from V and 5 from J; bases not matched to a gene: 7. Germline CDR1 reads SGHRS; CDR2 reads YFSETQ. The chain's CDR3 is CASRTGTGLTGELFF. The CDR3 coding sequence is TGCGCCAGCAGGACCGGGACAGGGTTAACCGGGGAGCTGTTTTTT.

The chain joins TRBV4-2 to TRBJ2-1, with 9 nucleotides matching TRBD2. The CDR3 contains 19 residues. With V trimmed by 1 base and J by 0 bases, 10 bases remained unmatched. Germline CDR1 is LGHNA and CDR2 is YNFKEQ. CDR3 DNA: TGTGCCAGCAGCCAAGGGGGGACTAGCATCAAGAGCTCCTACAATGAGCAGTTCTTC. Translated, it gives CASSQGGTSIKSSYNEQFF.

The chain uses TRBV19 and TRBJ1-4; no clear D. V lost 2 bases and J 4 bases, leaving 14 bases between the germline ends. The germline CDR1 and CDR2 sequences are LNHDA and SQIVND (reference sequence). The CDR3 runs to 16 residues. This CDR3 is CASSIPPGYDNEKLFF. The CDR3 DNA reads TGTGCCAGTAGTATACCCCCCGGGTACGATAATGAAAAACTGTTTTTT.

The chain uses TRBV6-5 and TRBJ1-1; 8 nucleotides agree with TRBD1. CDR1 MNHEY and CDR2 SVGAGI come from the germline V gene. V shed 5 bases and J 4 bases; nucleotides not matched to a gene: 9. The CDR3 sequence is 15 residues long. CDR3 sequence (DNA): TGTGCCAGCAGTCCAGGGGGCACGAGTTTCACTGAAGCTTTCTTT. The encoded protein is CASSPGGTSFTEAFF.

The gene calls are TRBV6-1 and TRBJ2-3, with D perhaps TRBD2 (6 bases). The CDR3 covers 16 residues. Germline loops: CDR1 MNHNS, CDR2 SASEGT. With 4 bases removed from V and 5 bases from J, the gap between germline ends came to 19 bases. The CDR3 protein is CASSALRDSAGDTQYF. The CDR3 DNA reads TGTGCCAGCAGTGCCCTCCGGGACTCAGCGGGAGATACGCAGTATTTT.

The CDR3 DNA follows: TGCGCCAGCAGTGACGGGACAGGGTACACAGATACGCAGTATTTT. It codes for CASSDGTGYTDTQYF. This chain links TRBV10-1 with TRBJ2-3, with 9 nucleotides matching TRBD1. The CDR3 runs to 15 residues. CDR1 and CDR2 (germline): WNHNN, SYGVQD (reference sequence). With 3 bases clipped from V and 2 bases from J, the junction kept 3 bases outside the gene matches.

The rearrangement joins TRBV2 to TRBJ2-7, with D perhaps assigned TRBD1 or TRBD2 (5 bases each). The CDR3 runs 13 residues. CDR1 SNHLY and CDR2 FYNNEI come from the germline V gene. V was shortened by 6 bases and J by 11 bases, with 20 bases between the two germline ends. The CDR3 nucleotides read TGTGCCAGCAGGGAGGTTAGGGACGGTCGAGAGTACTTC. Amino acid sequence: CASREVRDGREYF.

J is TRBJ1-4 and V is TRBV27, with D possibly TRBD1 on 5 matching bases. V was shortened by 6 bases and J by 5 bases, with 19 bases between the two germline ends. Germline V gives CDR1 MNHEY, CDR2 SMNVEV (reference sequence). This CDR3 has 16 amino acids. The CDR3 loop reads CASSPTADRRNEKLFF. The CDR3 region has the DNA TGTGCCAGCAGCCCTACTGCCGACAGAAGGAATGAAAAACTGTTTTTT. Full variable domain (rest looked up from reference TRBV27 and TRBJ1-4): EAQVTQNPRYLITVTGKKLTVTCSQNMNHEYMSWYRQDPGLGLRQIYYSMNVEVTDKGDVPEGYKVSRKEKRNFPLILESPSPNQTSLYFCASSPTADRRNEKLFFGSGTQLSVL.

The chain is built from TRBV28 and TRBJ2-2, with 9 bases fitting TRBD2. Germline values: CDR1 MDHEN, CDR2 SYDVKM. The CDR3 is 15 residues long. After removal of 8 bases from V and 3 bases from J, the junction contained 7 bases not matched to a gene. This chain's CDR3 is CASRKGLAYTGELFF. DNA for the CDR3: TGTGCCAGCCGAAAAGGACTAGCGTACACCGGGGAGCTGTTTTTT.

V gene TRBV4-2 combines with J gene TRBJ1-2; D is ambiguous. This CDR3 has 15 amino acids. V dropped 0 bases and J dropped 4 bases, with 12 bases sitting between them. Per germline, CDR1 LGHNA and CDR2 YNFKEQ. DNA for the CDR3: TGTGCCAGCAGCCAAGAATTGCAGGAGCCCTATGGCTACACCTTC. Translated: CASSQELQEPYGYTF.

The chain couples TRBV11-3 to TRBJ1-2; 8 nucleotides line up with TRBD1. Germline CDR1 and CDR2: SGHNT and YENEEA. The CDR3 is 15 residues long. V gave up 5 bases and J gave up 8 bases; unmatched junction bases: 13. The CDR3 sequence is CASSQGQGGLGGYTF. The CDR3 coding sequence is TGTGCCAGCAGCCAAGGACAGGGTGGTCTCGGGGGCTACACCTTC. Combining the CDR3 with reference TRBV11-3 and TRBJ1-2 gives the whole variable domain EAGVVQSPRYKIIEKKQPVAFWCNPISGHNTLYWYLQNLGQGPELLIRYENEEAVDDSQLPKDRFSAERLKGVDSTLKIQPAELGDSAVYLCASSQGQGGLGGYTFGSGTRLTVV.

This chain joins TRBV7-9 and TRBJ1-4; 7 positions match TRBD1. The CDR3 extends over 14 amino acids. The J segment lost 8 bases and the V segment lost 7 bases, leaving 10 bases of the junction unmatched. Germline-derived CDR1 and CDR2 are SEHNR and FQNEAQ (reference sequence). The CDR3 here is CASTLGTGEEKLFF. For the CDR3, the DNA is TGTGCCAGCACCTTGGGAACAGGGGAGGAAAAACTGTTTTTT.

This rearrangement joins TRBV28 to TRBJ2-7; D is uncertain. CDR1 and CDR2 (germline): MDHEN, SYDVKM. V was shortened by 4 bases and J by 2 bases, with 6 bases between the two germline ends. The CDR3 spans 12 residues. CDR3: CASSSVTYEQYF. In DNA form, the CDR3 reads TGTGCCAGCAGTTCTGTCACCTACGAGCAGTACTTC.

The V gene is TRBV29-1, the J gene TRBJ2-7; maybe TRBD2 (6 bases). Between the trimmed V and J ends, which lost 6 bases and 1 base, there was a span of 16 bases. CDR3 length equals 14 residues. The germline V gene has CDR1 SQVTM and CDR2 ANQGSEA. The CDR3 DNA reads as TGCAGCGTGGGGGGTGGGGTTGGGTCCTACGAGCAGTACTTC. Translating it yields CSVGGGVGSYEQYF.

This chain joins TRBV7-8 and TRBJ2-3, with 10 bases lining up with TRBD2. CDR3 size: 18 residues. The V gene end was trimmed by 6 bases and the J gene end by 3 bases; junction bases not matched to a gene: 15. Germline CDR1 is SGHVS and CDR2 is FQNEAQ. The CDR3 DNA is TGTGCCAGCAGATTAAGGGGCCTAGCGGGAGAGATTACAGATACGCAGTATTTT. Its protein is CASRLRGLAGEITDTQYF.

The chain joins TRBV18 to TRBJ2-7, with TRBD1 matching over 8 bases. The CDR3 is 17 residues long. Germline CDR1 and CDR2: KGHSH and LQKENI. J lost 6 bases, V lost 3 bases, and 16 bases had no gene match. The CDR3: CASSPQVLSGTGTEQYF. CDR3 bases: TGTGCCAGCTCACCTCAGGTCCTCTCCGGGACAGGTACCGAGCAGTACTTC. The full variable domain, completed using reference TRBV18 and TRBJ2-7, is NAGVMQNPRHLVRRRGQEARLRCSPMKGHSHVYWYRQLPEEGLKFMVYLQKENIIDESGMPKERFSAEFPKEGPSILRIQQVVRGDSAAYFCASSPQVLSGTGTEQYFGPGTRLTVT.

Notes on this clone: One junction end disagrees with the germline gene, perhaps due to a read error. The chain couples TRBV7-7 to TRBJ2-3, with D possibly TRBD2 on 6 matching bases. The CDR3 length is 15 residues. From germline, CDR1 is SSHAT and CDR2 FNYEAQ (reference sequence). The CDR3 loop is CASSFGGGSTDTQYF. The CDR3 DNA reads as TGTGCTAGCAGCTTCGGGGGAGGAAGCACAGATACGCAGTATTTT. The full variable domain, rest sourced from reference TRBV7-7 and TRBJ2-3, is GAGVSQSPRYKVTKRGQDVTLRCDPISSHATLYWYQQALGQGPEFLTYFNYEAQPDKSGLPSDRFSAERPEGSISTLTIQRTEQRDSAMYRCASSFGGGSTDTQYFGPGTRLTVL.

This clone was seen a few times. The chain combines TRBV7-8 with TRBJ1-5; no reliable D call. CDR1 is SGHVS and CDR2 is FQNEAQ in the germline V gene. V lost 1 base and J 4 bases, leaving 11 bases between the germline ends. This CDR3 has 15 amino acids. CDR3 amino acids: CASSLGRRPNQPQHF. The CDR3 bases are TGTGCCAGCAGCTTAGGCAGAAGGCCGAATCAGCCCCAGCATTTT.

The V and J genes are TRBV2 and TRBJ1-1, with D hard to call. The CDR3 totals 13 residues. The germline V gene encodes CDR1 SNHLY and CDR2 FYNNEI. V was cut by 6 bases and J by 2 bases, with 10 bases left in between. This chain's CDR3 is CASSPPFNTEAFF. In DNA, the CDR3 is TGTGCCAGCAGCCCACCTTTTAACACTGAAGCTTTCTTT.

The chain carries TRBV7-3 and TRBJ2-3; 11 nucleotides match TRBD2. CDR1 and CDR2 (germline): SGHTA, FQGTGA. There are 17 residues in the CDR3. Trimming removed 6 bases from V and 8 bases from J; junction bases left unmatched: 16. CDR3 bases: TGTGCCAGCAGTCAAGGGCGGGTAGCGGGAGGGCCGCGTACGCAGTATTTT. Translating it yields CASSQGRVAGGPRTQYF.

This clone qualifies as medium-sized. V is TRBV7-9 and J is TRBJ2-7, with TRBD2 matching over 13 bases. The CDR3 extends over 16 amino acids. Looked up from germline, CDR1 is SEHNR and CDR2 is FQNEAQ (reference sequence). The ends lost 4 bases at V and 4 bases at J; junction bases unmatched: 7. CDR3 loop: CASSSRMGLAGYEQYF. CDR3 bases: TGTGCCAGCAGCTCCCGCATGGGACTAGCGGGGTACGAGCAGTACTTC.

The chain has TRBV5-1 and TRBJ1-2, with TRBD1 as a possible D gene (5 bases). Germline V gives CDR1 SGHRS, CDR2 YFSETQ. CDR3 size: 15 residues. The V and J ends lost 2 bases and 3 bases respectively, with 14 bases between them. CDR3 loop: CASSFGDSRDYGYTF. The DNA for the CDR3 is TGCGCCAGCAGCTTCGGGGACTCCCGTGACTATGGCTACACCTTC.

V is TRBV5-1 and J is TRBJ2-3, with 8 positions matching TRBD1. The CDR3 totals 14 residues. Per the germline V gene, CDR1 is SGHRS and CDR2 is YFSETQ. V was clipped by 0 bases and J by 3 bases; unmatched bases: 0. This CDR3 reads CASSLGTGTDTQYF. The CDR3 DNA sequence: TGCGCCAGCAGCTTGGGGACAGGGACAGATACGCAGTATTTT.

This sequence joins TRBV5-1 and TRBJ1-1; 9 bases agree with TRBD1. V gave up 0 bases and J gave up 7 bases; unmatched junction bases: 4. Germline V CDR1 and CDR2: SGHRS, YFSETQ. This CDR3 has 14 amino acids. The CDR3 is CASSLETGGIEAFF. The CDR3 DNA is TGCGCCAGCAGCTTGGAGACAGGGGGTATTGAAGCTTTCTTT. The whole variable domain, filled in from reference TRBV5-1 and TRBJ1-1, reads KAGVTQTPRYLIKTRGQQVTLSCSPISGHRSVSWYQQTPGQGLQFLFEYFSETQRNKGNFPGRFSGRQFSNSRSEMNVSTLELGDSALYLCASSLETGGIEAFFGQGTRLTVV.

This clone has a handful of counts. The J gene is TRBJ2-1, the V gene TRBV15, with TRBD2 matching 9 bases. Trimming at V came to 8 bases and at J to 0 bases, leaving 11 bases not matched to a gene. This CDR3 region has 17 residues. The V gene's germline CDR1 is LNHNV and CDR2 YYDKDF (reference sequence). The CDR3 protein is CATRQTGSGSSYNEQFF. The CDR3 DNA sequence: TGTGCCACCCGCCAGACGGGTAGCGGGAGCTCCTACAATGAGCAGTTCTTC.

A single count supports this clone. The CDR3 is CASKGMEEKLFF. CDR3 sequence (DNA): TGTGCCAGCAAGGGAATGGAAGAAAAACTGTTTTTT. The chain has TRBV5-6 and TRBJ1-4; no reliable D call. The CDR3 has 12 amino acids. Germline V gene sequence: CDR1 SGHDT, CDR2 YYEEEE. V dropped 6 bases and J dropped 8 bases, with 11 bases sitting between them. The entire variable domain, with the rest obtained from reference TRBV5-6 and TRBJ1-4, is as follows: DAGVTQSPTHLIKTRGQQVTLRCSPKSGHDTVSWYQQALGQGPQFIFQYYEEEERQRGNFPDRFSGHQFPNYSSELNVNALLLGDSALYLCASKGMEEKLFFGSGTQLSVL.

This rearrangement joins TRBV30 to TRBJ2-1; D call uncertain. V lost 7 bases, J lost 2 bases, and 6 bases lay in between. CDR3 length: 11 amino acids. Per the germline V gene, CDR1 is GTSNPN and CDR2 is SVGIG (reference sequence). The CDR3 DNA reads TGTGCCTACCGGGCCTACAATGAGCAGTTCTTC. This translates into CAYRAYNEQFF.